The 4 T cell receptor beta chains presented below share a single source sample, sequenced in a study of blood T cell repertoires in COVID-19. Using immunoSEQ multiplex PCR, the repertoire was profiled, and TCRdb retains in-frame clones only, with some absent. The sample carries 150,000 or so clones, around 82% recorded once. Sequenced sample: peripheral blood. These receptors were obtained from a man aged 18 to 29 with active or convalescent COVID-19.

CDR3 residues: CASSQEFGGSQPQHF. In DNA, the CDR3 is TGCGCCAGCAGCCAAGAGTTTGGCGGGTCTCAGCCCCAGCATTTT. The chain uses TRBV4-3 and TRBJ1-5; D not certain. Germline V gene sequence: CDR1 LGHNA, CDR2 YSLEER. The CDR3 is 15 amino acids. V lost 0 bases, J lost 6 bases, and 12 bases lay in between.

There are a few counts of this clone. The J gene is TRBJ2-3, the V gene TRBV5-1; D not certain. This CDR3 comprises 13 residues. Germline V CDR1 and CDR2: SGHRS, YFSETQ. V was trimmed by 4 bases and J by 4 bases, leaving 10 bases between them. This CDR3 reads CASSVPSPDTQYF. CDR3 DNA sequence: TGCGCCAGCAGCGTTCCCAGTCCAGATACGCAGTATTTT. The full variable domain, with the rest looked up from reference TRBV5-1 and TRBJ2-3, is KAGVTQTPRYLIKTRGQQVTLSCSPISGHRSVSWYQQTPGQGLQFLFEYFSETQRNKGNFPGRFSGRQFSNSRSEMNVSTLELGDSALYLCASSVPSPDTQYFGPGTRLTVL.

Note on this clone: A clone one base away is much larger, so this may be a read error. The V gene is TRBV7-8, the J gene TRBJ1-5; no clear D gene. Per the germline V gene, CDR1 is SGHVS and CDR2 is FQNEAQ. V was shortened by 2 bases and J by 2 bases, with 4 bases between the two germline ends. The CDR3 has 13 residues. Here the CDR3 reads CASSLQGNQPQHF. CDR3 sequence (DNA): TGTGCCAGCAGCTTACAGGGCAATCAGCCCCAGCATTTT.

The count of this clone is one. The chain is built from TRBV27 and TRBJ1-1; D uncertain. CDR1 is MNHEY, CDR2 SMNVEV, per germline (reference sequence). The CDR3 extends over 14 amino acids. The germline V and J ends were trimmed by 4 bases and 10 bases, with 19 bases remaining between them. The CDR3 DNA sequence: TGTGCCAGCAGTTGGGATATTTATGGGGAGGGAGCTTTCTTT. Protein product: CASSWDIYGEGAFF.